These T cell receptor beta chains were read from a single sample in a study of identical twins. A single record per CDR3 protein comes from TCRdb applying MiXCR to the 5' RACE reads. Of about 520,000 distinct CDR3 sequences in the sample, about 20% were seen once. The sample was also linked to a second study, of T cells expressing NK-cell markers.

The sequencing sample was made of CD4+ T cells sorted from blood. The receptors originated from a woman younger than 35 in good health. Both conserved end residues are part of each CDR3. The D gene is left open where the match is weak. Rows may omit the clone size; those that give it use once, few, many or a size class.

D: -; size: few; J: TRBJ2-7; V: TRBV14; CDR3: CASSQSNWDTIYEQYF; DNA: TGTGCCAGCAGCCAATCCAATTGGGACACCATCTACGAGCAGTACTTC
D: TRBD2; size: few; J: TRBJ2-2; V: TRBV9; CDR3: CASSVASGRPGELFF; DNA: TGTGCCAGCAGCGTAGCTAGCGGGAGACCCGGGGAGCTGTTTTTT
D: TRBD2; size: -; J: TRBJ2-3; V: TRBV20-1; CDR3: CSARVGAGADTQYF; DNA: TGCAGTGCTAGAGTGGGAGCGGGAGCCGATACGCAGTATTTT
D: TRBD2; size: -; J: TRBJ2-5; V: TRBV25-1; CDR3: CASSPSGGRPQETQYF; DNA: TGTGCCAGCAGCCCCTCTGGCGGGAGGCCCCAAGAGACCCAGTACTTC
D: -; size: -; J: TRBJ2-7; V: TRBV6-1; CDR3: CASKIQEGLYEQYF; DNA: TGTGCCAGCAAGATTCAGGAGGGGCTTTACGAGCAGTACTTC
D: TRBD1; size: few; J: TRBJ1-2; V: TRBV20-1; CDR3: CSARRGTGANYGYTF; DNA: TGCAGTGCTAGGCGTGGGACAGGAGCTAACTATGGCTACACCTTC
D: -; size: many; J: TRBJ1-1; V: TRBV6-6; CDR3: CASSYLTGEEAFF; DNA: TGTGCCAGCAGTTACCTTACCGGGGAAGAAGCTTTCTTT
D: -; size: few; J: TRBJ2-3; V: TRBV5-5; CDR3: CASSLGPGPSDTQYF; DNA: TGTGCCAGCAGCTTGGGTCCGGGACCCTCAGATACGCAGTATTTT
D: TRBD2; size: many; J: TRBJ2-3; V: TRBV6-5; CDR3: CASSYGGGAVDTQYF; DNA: TGTGCCAGCAGTTACGGCGGGGGGGCCGTAGATACGCAGTATTTT
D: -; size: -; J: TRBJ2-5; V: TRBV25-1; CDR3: CASSDPRGAGETQYF; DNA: TGTGCCAGCAGTGATCCCAGGGGGGCGGGGGAGACCCAGTACTTC
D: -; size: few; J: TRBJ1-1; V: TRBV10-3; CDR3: CAIKGIVQSSTEAFF; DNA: TGTGCCATCAAGGGGATTGTACAGTCGAGCACTGAAGCTTTCTTT
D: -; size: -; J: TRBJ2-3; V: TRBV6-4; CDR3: CASSDTPSGTDTQYF; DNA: TGTGCCAGCAGTGACACCCCTAGCGGCACAGATACGCAGTATTTT
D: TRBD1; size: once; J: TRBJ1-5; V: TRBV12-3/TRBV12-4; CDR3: CASSPTDRGNQPQHF; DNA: TGTGCCAGCAGTCCTACGGACAGGGGCAATCAGCCCCAGCATTTT
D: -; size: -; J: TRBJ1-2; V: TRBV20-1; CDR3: CSARDVDGRGYTF; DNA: TGCAGTGCTAGAGATGTGGATGGTCGGGGCTACACCTTC
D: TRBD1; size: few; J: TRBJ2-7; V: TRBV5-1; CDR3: CASSGTYGTGIDEQYF; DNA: TGCGCCAGCAGCGGCACGTATGGGACAGGGATAGACGAGCAGTACTTC
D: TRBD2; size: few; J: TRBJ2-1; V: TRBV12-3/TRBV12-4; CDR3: CATSSGLAGFYEQFF; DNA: TGTGCCACCTCATCGGGACTAGCGGGATTCTATGAGCAGTTCTTC
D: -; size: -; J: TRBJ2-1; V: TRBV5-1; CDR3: CASSLVGGSLYNEQFF; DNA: TGCGCCAGCAGCTTGGTAGGAGGGTCGTTATACAATGAGCAGTTCTTC
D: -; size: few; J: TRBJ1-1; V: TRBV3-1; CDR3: CASSPGETEAFF; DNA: TGTGCCAGCAGCCCTGGTGAGACTGAAGCTTTCTTT
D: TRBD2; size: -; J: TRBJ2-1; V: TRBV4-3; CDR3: CASSPGLGPTEQFF; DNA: TGCGCCAGCAGCCCGGGACTAGGGCCCACTGAGCAGTTCTTC
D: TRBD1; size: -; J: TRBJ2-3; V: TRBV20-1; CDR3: CSARDRVVPADTQYF; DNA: TGCAGTGCTAGGGACAGGGTTGTTCCGGCAGATACGCAGTATTTT
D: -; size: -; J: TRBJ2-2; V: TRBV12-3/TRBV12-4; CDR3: CASRIRGLWGELFF; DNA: TGTGCCAGCAGGATTCGGGGGCTTTGGGGGGAGCTGTTTTTT
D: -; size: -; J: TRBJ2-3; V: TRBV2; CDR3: CASSEARGQTDTQYF; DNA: TGTGCCAGCAGTGAAGCGCGGGGACAGACAGATACGCAGTATTTT
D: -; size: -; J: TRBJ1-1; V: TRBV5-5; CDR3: CASSLEWGNTEAFF; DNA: TGTGCCAGCAGCTTGGAGTGGGGGAACACTGAAGCTTTCTTT
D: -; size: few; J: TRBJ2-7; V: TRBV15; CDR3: CATSRDRPYEQYF; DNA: TGTGCCACCAGCAGAGACAGACCCTACGAGCAGTACTTC
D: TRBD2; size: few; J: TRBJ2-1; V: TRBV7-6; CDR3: CASSLVGNSGRHNEQFF; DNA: TGTGCCAGCAGCTTAGTAGGTAATAGCGGGAGGCACAATGAGCAGTTCTTC
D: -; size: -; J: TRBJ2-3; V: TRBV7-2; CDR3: CASRWAGTTDTQYF; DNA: TGTGCCAGCAGGTGGGCGGGAACCACAGATACGCAGTATTTT
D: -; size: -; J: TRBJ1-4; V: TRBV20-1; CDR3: CSALRVNEKLFF; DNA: TGCAGTGCCCTCCGCGTTAATGAAAAACTGTTTTTT
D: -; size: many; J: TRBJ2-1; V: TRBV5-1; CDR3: CASSPPGLDEQFF; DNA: TGCGCCAGCAGCCCCCCAGGGTTGGATGAGCAGTTCTTC
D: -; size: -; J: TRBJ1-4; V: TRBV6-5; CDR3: CASSYRHRPRGGKLFF; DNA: TGTGCCAGCAGTTACCGGCACAGGCCTCGAGGTGGAAAACTGTTTTTT
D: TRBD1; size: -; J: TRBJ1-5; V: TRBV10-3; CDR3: CAIRGQGAQPQHF; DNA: TGTGCCATCCGAGGACAGGGCGCTCAGCCCCAGCATTTT
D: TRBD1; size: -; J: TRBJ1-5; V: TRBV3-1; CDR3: CASSREGARQPQHF; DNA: TGTGCCAGCAGCCGGGAGGGGGCGAGGCAGCCCCAGCATTTT
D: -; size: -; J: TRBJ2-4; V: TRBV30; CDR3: CAWRDMGGVAKNIQYF; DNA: TGTGCCTGGAGGGACATGGGGGGAGTAGCCAAAAACATTCAGTACTTC
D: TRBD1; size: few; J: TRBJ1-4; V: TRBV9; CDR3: CASSVTGGGEKLFF; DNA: TGTGCCAGCAGCGTGACAGGGGGCGGTGAAAAACTGTTTTTT
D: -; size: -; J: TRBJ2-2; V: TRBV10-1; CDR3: CASSEGRFTGELFF; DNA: TGCGCCAGCAGTGAGGGCAGGTTCACCGGGGAGCTGTTTTTT
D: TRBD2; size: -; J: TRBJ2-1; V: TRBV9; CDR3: CASSPTLAGVRAQFF; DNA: TGTGCCAGCAGCCCGACCCTAGCGGGAGTCCGGGCGCAGTTCTTC
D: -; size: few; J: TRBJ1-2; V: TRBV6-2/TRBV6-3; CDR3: CASSYPPGDYGYTF; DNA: TGTGCCAGCAGTTACCCCCCAGGAGACTATGGCTACACCTTC
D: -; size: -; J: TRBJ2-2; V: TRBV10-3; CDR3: CAISEFGRTGELFF; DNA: TGTGCCATCAGTGAGTTTGGTCGGACCGGGGAGCTGTTTTTT
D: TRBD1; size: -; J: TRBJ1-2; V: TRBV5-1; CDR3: CASSAGTGEGYTF; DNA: TGCGCCAGCAGCGCCGGGACAGGAGAAGGCTACACCTTC
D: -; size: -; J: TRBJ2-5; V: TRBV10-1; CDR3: CASSESTGMGTQYF; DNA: TGCGCCAGCAGTGAGTCCACGGGGATGGGGACCCAGTACTTC
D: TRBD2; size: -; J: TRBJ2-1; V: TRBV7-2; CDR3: CASSLASGEGWNEQFF; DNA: TGTGCCAGCAGCTTAGCTAGCGGGGAGGGTTGGAATGAGCAGTTCTTC
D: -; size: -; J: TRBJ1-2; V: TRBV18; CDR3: CASSRASRTPNYGYTF; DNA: TGTGCCAGCTCACGGGCGTCCCGGACCCCTAACTATGGCTACACCTTC
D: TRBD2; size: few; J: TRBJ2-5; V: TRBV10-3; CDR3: CAISDEGTSGKETQYF; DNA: TGTGCCATCAGTGACGAGGGGACTAGCGGGAAAGAGACCCAGTACTTC
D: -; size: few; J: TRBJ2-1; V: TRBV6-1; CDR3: CASSEWVAAYNEQFF; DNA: TGTGCCAGCAGTGAATGGGTAGCGGCTTACAATGAGCAGTTCTTC
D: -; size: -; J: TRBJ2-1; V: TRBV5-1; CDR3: CASSFSGDREQFF; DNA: TGCGCCAGCAGCTTTTCCGGCGATCGGGAGCAGTTCTTC
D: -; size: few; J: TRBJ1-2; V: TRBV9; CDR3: CASSNGRVDYGYTF; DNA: TGTGCCAGCAGCAACGGGCGGGTAGACTATGGCTACACCTTC
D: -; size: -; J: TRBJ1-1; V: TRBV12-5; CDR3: CASGLVAGQLNTEAFF; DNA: TGTGCTAGTGGTTTGGTGGCGGGGCAGTTAAACACTGAAGCTTTCTTT
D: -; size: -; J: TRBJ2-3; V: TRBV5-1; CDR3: CASSVIGARSSTDTQYF; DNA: TGCGCCAGCAGCGTCATAGGGGCCCGATCTAGCACAGATACGCAGTATTTT
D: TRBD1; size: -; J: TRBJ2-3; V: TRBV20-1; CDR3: CSARRDRGRTDTQYF; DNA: TGCAGTGCTAGACGGGACAGGGGGAGAACAGATACGCAGTATTTT
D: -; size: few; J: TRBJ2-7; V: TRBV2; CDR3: CASSGDPDNSYEQYF; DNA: TGTGCCAGCAGCGGGGATCCGGACAACTCCTACGAGCAGTACTTC
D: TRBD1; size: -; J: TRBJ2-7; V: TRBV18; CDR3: CASSPPGQGADEQYF; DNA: TGTGCCAGCTCACCCCCGGGACAGGGGGCCGACGAGCAGTACTTC
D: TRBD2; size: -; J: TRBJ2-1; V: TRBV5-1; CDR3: CASSLGLAGGLYNEQFF; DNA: TGCGCCAGCAGCTTGGGTCTAGCGGGAGGCCTCTACAATGAGCAGTTCTTC
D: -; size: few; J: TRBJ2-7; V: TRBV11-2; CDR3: CASSSTWQGTGEQYF; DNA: TGTGCCAGCAGCTCAACCTGGCAGGGGACGGGTGAGCAGTACTTC
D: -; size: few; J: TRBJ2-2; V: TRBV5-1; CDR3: CASSTSVRNTGELFF; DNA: TGCGCCAGCAGCACTTCGGTGCGTAACACCGGGGAGCTGTTTTTT